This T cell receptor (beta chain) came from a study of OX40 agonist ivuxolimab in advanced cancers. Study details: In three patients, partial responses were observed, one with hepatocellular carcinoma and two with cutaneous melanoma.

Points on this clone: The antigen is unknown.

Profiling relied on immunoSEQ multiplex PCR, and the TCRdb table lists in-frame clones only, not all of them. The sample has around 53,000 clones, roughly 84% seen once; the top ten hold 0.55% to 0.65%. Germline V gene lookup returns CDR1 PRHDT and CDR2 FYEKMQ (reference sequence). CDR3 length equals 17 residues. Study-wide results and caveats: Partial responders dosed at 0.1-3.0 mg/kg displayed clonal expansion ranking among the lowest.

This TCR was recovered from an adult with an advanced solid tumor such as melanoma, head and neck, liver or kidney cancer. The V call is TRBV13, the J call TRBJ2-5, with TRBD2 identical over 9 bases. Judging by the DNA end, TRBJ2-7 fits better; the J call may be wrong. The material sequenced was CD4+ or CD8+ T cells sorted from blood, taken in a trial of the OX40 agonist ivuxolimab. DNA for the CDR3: TGTGCCAGCAGCCCCCCCCTCGCGGGGGGGCTTCACGACGAGCAGTACTTC. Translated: CASSPPLAGGLHDEQYF.